This TCR beta chain stems from a study of cytomegalovirus exposure and HLA in healthy donors. About the research overall: The Caucasian-associated ancestry cluster held around four fifths of 300 to 450 genotyped donors. General study results and limits: The productive fraction for most TCR beta V segments was about 90% or about 30% in an earlier analysis. For TCR beta chains, V- and J-gene trimming was later linked to a missense DCLRE1C variant.

On this clone: Its matching antigen is unknown.

PCR employed 60 Vbeta and 13 Jbeta primers. The assay was immunoSEQ multiplex PCR, and TCRdb's table has in-frame clones only and misses some. Of some 120,000 clones in the sample, about 68% were seen once. Germline V gene lookup returns CDR1 MGHRA and CDR2 YSYEKL. This CDR3 is built from 13 residues. V lost 0 bases to trimming and J lost 10 bases, with 12 bases between them. The V and J genes are TRBV4-1 and TRBJ1-2; D is perhaps TRBD1 (5 bases). The material sequenced was PBMCs. This clonotype was obtained from a woman aged 40 to 50 in good health and CMV-seropositive. Written as DNA, the CDR3 is TGCGCCAGCAGCCAAGATCAGGGAAGGGCCTACACCTTC. Residues: CASSQDQGRAYTF.